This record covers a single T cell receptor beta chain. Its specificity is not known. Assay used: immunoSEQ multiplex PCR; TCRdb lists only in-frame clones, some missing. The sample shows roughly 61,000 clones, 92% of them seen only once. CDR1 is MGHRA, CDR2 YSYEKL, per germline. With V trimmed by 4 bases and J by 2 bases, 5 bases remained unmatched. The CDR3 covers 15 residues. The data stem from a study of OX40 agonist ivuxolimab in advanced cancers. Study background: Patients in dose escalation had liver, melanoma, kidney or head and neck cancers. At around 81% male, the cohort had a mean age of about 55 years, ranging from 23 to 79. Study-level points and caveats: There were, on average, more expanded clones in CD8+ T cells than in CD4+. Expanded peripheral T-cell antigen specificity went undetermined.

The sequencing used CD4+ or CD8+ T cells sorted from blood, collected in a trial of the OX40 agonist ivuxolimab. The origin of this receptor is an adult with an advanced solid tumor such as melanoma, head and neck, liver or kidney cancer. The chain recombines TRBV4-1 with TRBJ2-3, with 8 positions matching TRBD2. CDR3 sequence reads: CASSPGLEYTDTQYF. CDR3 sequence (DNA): TGCGCCAGCAGCCCGGGACTAGAATACACAGATACGCAGTATTTT.